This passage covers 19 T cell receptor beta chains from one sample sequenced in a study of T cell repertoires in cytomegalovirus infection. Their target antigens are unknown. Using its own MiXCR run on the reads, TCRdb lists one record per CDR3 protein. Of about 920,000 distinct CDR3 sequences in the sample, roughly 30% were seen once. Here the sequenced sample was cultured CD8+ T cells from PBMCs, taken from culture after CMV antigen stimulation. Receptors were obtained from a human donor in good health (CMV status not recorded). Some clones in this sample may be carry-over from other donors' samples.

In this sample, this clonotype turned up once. CDR3 bases: TGTGCCAGCATATTATTAGGGAGCGGGGACAATGAGCAGTTCTTC. This translates into CASILLGSGDNEQFF. The rearrangement links TRBV5-6 to TRBJ2-1; 7 nucleotides agree with TRBD2. This CDR3 has 15 residues. The ends lost 6 bases at V and 5 bases at J; junction bases unmatched: 11. Germline CDR1 and CDR2: SGHDT and YYEEEE.

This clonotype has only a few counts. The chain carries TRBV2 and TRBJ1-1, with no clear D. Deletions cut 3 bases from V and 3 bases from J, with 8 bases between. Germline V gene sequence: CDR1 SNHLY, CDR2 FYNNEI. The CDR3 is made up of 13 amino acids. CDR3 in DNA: TGTGCCAGCAGTGAGAAGGGTTACACTGAAGCTTTCTTT. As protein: CASSEKGYTEAFF.

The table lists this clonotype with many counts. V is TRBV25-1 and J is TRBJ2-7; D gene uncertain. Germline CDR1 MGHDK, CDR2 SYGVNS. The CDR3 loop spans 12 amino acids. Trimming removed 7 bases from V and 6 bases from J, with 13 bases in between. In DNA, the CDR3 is TGTGCCAGCACTAAAGGCCCATTCGAGCAGTACTTC. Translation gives CASTKGPFEQYF.

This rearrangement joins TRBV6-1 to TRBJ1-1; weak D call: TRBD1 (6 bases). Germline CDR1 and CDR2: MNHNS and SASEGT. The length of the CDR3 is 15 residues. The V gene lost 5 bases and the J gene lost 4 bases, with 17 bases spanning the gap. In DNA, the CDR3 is TGTGCCAGCAGTTCCGGGACACCTGGGAGCACTGAAGCTTTCTTT. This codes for CASSSGTPGSTEAFF.

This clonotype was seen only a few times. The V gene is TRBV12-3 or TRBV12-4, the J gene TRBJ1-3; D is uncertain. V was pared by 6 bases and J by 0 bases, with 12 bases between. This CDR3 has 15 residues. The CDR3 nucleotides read TGTGCCAGCAGGATTGACCGCTACTCTGGAAACACCATATATTTT. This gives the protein CASRIDRYSGNTIYF.

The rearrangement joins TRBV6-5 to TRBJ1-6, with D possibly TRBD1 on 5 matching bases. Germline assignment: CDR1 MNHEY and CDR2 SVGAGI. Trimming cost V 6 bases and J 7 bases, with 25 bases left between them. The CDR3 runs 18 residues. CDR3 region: CASSTGNALGASNSPLHF. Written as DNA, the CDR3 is TGTGCCAGCAGCACGGGGAATGCACTAGGGGCATCGAATTCACCCCTCCACTTT.

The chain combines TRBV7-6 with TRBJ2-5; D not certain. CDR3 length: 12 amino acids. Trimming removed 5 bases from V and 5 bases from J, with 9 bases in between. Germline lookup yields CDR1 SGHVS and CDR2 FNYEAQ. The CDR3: CASSPNRETQYF. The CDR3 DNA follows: TGTGCCAGCAGCCCGAATCGGGAGACCCAGTACTTC.

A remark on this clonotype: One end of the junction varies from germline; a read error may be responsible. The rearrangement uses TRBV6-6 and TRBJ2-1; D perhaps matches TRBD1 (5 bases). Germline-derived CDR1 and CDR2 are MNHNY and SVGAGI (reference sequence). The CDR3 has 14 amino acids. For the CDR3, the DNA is TGTGCCAGCTGTTATGAGACAGTTTACAATGAGCAGTTCTTC. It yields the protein CASCYETVYNEQFF.

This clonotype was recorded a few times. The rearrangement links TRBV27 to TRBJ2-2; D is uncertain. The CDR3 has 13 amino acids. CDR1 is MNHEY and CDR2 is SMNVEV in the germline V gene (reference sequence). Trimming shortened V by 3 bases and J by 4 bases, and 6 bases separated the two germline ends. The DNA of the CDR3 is TGTGCCAGCAGTTTGATCTTCACCGGGGAGCTGTTTTTT. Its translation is CASSLIFTGELFF.

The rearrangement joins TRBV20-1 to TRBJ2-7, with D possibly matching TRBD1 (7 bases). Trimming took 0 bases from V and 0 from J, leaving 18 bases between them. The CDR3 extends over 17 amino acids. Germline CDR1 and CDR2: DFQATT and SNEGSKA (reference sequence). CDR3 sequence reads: CSARDPRDSLASYEQYV. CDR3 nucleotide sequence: TGCAGTGCTAGAGATCCGCGGGACAGCCTCGCCTCCTACGAGCAGTACGTC.

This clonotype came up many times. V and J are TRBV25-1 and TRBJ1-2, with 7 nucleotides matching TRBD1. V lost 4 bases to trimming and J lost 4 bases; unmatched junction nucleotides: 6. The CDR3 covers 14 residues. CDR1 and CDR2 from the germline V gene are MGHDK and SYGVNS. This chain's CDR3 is CASSGGDRFYGYTF. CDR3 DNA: TGTGCCAGCAGTGGGGGGGACAGATTCTATGGCTACACCTTC.

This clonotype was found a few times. In DNA form, the CDR3 reads TGTGCCAGCAGCTTAGGTGTTCGGGGCTGGGCTGAAAAACTGTTTTTT. This encodes CASSLGVRGWAEKLFF. The rearrangement links TRBV7-8 to TRBJ1-4, with a weak D call TRBD1 (5 bases). Trimming left V 1 base short and J 7 bases short, with 16 bases between. The length of the CDR3 is 16 residues. Per germline, CDR1 SGHVS and CDR2 FQNEAQ.

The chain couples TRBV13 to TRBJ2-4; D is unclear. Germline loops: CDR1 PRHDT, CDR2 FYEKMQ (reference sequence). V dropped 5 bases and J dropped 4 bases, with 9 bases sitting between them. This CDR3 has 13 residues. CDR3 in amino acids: CASSLRQKNIQYF. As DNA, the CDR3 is TGTGCCAGCAGCCTAAGGCAGAAAAACATTCAGTACTTC.

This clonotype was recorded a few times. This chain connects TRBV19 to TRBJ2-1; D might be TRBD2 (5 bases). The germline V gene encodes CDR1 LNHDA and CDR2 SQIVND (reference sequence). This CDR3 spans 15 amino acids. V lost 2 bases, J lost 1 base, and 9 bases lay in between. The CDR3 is CASSIMSGSYNEQFF. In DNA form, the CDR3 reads TGTGCCAGTAGTATAATGAGCGGTTCCTACAATGAGCAGTTCTTC.

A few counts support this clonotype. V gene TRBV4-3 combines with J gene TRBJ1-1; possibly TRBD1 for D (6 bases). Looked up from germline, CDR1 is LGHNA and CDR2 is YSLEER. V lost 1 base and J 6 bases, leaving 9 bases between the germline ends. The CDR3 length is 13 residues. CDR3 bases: TGCGCCAGCAGCCAAGCAAAGGGGGCTGAAGCTTTCTTT. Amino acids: CASSQAKGAEAFF.

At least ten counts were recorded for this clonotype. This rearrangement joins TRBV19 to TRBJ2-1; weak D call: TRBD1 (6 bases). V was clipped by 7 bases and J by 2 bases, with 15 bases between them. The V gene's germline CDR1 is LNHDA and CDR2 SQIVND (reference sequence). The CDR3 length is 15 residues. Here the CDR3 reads CASTPRQGTYNEQFF. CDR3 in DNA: TGTGCCAGTACCCCCCGGCAGGGGACCTACAATGAGCAGTTCTTC.

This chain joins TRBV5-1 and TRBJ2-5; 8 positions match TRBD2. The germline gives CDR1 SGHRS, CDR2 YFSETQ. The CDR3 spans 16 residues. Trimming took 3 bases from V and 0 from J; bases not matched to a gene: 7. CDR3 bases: TGCGCCAGCAGCTCCCCGCTAGCGGGTTACCAAGAGACCCAGTACTTC. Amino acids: CASSSPLAGYQETQYF.

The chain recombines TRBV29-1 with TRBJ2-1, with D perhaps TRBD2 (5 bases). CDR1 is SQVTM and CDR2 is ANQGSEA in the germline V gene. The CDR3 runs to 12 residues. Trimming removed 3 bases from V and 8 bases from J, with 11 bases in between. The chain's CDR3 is CSVDPGSDEQFF. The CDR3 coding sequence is TGCAGCGTTGATCCGGGGTCTGATGAGCAGTTCTTC.

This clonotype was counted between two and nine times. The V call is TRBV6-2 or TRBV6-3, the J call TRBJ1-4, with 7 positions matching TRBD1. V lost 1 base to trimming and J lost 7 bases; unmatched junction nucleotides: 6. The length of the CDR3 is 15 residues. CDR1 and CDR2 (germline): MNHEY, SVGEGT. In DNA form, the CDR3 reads TGTGCCAGCAGTTACTGGAAGGGGGCGCGTGAAAAACTGTTTTTT. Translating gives CASSYWKGAREKLFF.